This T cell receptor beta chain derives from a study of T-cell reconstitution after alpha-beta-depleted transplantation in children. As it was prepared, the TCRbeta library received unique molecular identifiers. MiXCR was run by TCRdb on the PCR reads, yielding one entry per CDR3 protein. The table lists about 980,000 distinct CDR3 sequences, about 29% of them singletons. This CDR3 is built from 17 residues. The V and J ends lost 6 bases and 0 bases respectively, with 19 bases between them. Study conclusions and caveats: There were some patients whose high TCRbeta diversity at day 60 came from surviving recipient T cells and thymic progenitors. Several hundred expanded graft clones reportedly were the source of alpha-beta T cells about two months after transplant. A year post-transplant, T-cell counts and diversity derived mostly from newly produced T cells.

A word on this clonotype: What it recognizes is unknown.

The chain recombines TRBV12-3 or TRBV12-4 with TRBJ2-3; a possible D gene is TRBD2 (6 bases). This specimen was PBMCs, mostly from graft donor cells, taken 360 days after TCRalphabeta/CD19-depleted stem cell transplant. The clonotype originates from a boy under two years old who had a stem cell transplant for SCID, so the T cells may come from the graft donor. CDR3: CASSPSSTSPSTDTQYF. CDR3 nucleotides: TGTGCCAGCAGCCCCTCCTCCACTAGCCCTAGCACAGATACGCAGTATTTT.